Below, 10 T cell receptor beta chains from the same sample are listed, as sequenced in a study of cytomegalovirus exposure and HLA in healthy donors. PCR employed 60 Vbeta and 13 Jbeta primers. Sequencing used immunoSEQ multiplex PCR; TCRdb keeps in-frame clones, though not all of them. The sample carries over 110,000 clones, over 75% recorded once. Material for sequencing was PBMCs. The receptors stem from a woman between 45 and 60 years old in good health and CMV-seropositive.

The genes are TRBV14 and TRBJ2-1; TRBD2 aligns across 12 bases. CDR3 size: 17 residues. Unmatched junction bases numbered 12, after V lost 4 bases and J lost 8 bases. In germline, CDR1 is SGHDN, CDR2 FVKESK. The CDR3 nucleotides are TGTGCCAGCAGCCCCTTGAGAGGACTAGCGGGGTCACATGAGCAGTTCTTC. The encoded protein is CASSPLRGLAGSHEQFF.

This clone was observed a single time. The V gene is TRBV18, the J gene TRBJ1-1, with 7 bases fitting TRBD1. The germline V gene encodes CDR1 KGHSH and CDR2 LQKENI. The CDR3 extends over 15 amino acids. V shed 2 bases, J shed 0 bases, and the junction held 3 bases outside the gene matches. Here the CDR3 reads CASSPMQGVNTEAFF. For the CDR3, the DNA is TGTGCCAGCTCACCAATGCAGGGGGTGAACACTGAAGCTTTCTTT.

With respect to this clone: Other DNA sequences in this specimen translate into the identical CDR3. V gene TRBV4-1 combines with J gene TRBJ1-2, with TRBD1 identical over 8 bases. The CDR3 totals 14 residues. V dropped 1 base and J dropped 5; count of bases not matched to a gene: 3. The germline CDR1 and CDR2 sequences are MGHRA and YSYEKL. CDR3 loop: CASSQGTGPYGYTF. CDR3 coding DNA: TGCGCCAGCAGCCAAGGGACAGGGCCTTATGGCTACACCTTC.

The rearrangement joins TRBV28 to TRBJ2-7; perhaps TRBD2 as D (7 bases). Per the germline V gene, CDR1 is MDHEN and CDR2 is SYDVKM. V gave up 5 bases and J gave up 0 bases, with 17 bases separating them. CDR3 size: 16 residues. The CDR3 is CASSTRGGQSSYEQYF. The CDR3 nucleotides read TGTGCCAGCAGTACGAGGGGGGGCCAGAGCTCCTACGAGCAGTACTTC.

DNA of the CDR3: TGTGCCAGCAGGCCCTCACAGGGGCCGGGGGGCTACACCTTC. Its protein product is CASRPSQGPGGYTF. The gene calls are TRBV6-4 and TRBJ1-2; TRBD1 matches at 7 bases. V lost 6 bases to trimming and J lost 8 bases; unmatched junction nucleotides: 12. The CDR3 has 14 residues. The germline gives CDR1 MRHNA, CDR2 SNTAGT.

The rearrangement links TRBV5-1 to TRBJ1-1, with TRBD1 matching 9 bases. The V segment lost 4 bases and the J segment 10 bases; nucleotides outside the gene matches: 17. CDR3 length equals 16 residues. Germline V lookup: CDR1 SGHRS, CDR2 YFSETQ. For the CDR3, the DNA is TGCGCCAGCAGCCCCGATTCGGACAGGGGAGGACGTGCAGCTTTCTTT. Translation gives CASSPDSDRGGRAAFF.

The chain employs TRBV19 and TRBJ1-5, with unresolved D. Trimming took off 5 bases at V and 10 bases at J, with 12 bases between the two ends. Germline CDR1 is LNHDA and CDR2 is SQIVND (reference sequence). CDR3 length: 12 amino acids. In nucleotides, the CDR3 is TGTGCCAGTAGTCCCGGACTGGTCCCCCAGCATTTT. Residues: CASSPGLVPQHF.

This clone was found once. The chain couples TRBV6-4 to TRBJ2-3, with no clear D. The CDR3 is 13 amino acids. Deletions cut 0 bases from V and 2 bases from J, with 3 bases between. CDR1 and CDR2 from the germline V gene are MRHNA and SNTAGT. The chain's CDR3 is CASSDSITDTQYF. In DNA, the CDR3 is TGTGCCAGCAGTGACTCCATCACAGATACGCAGTATTTT.

The rearrangement uses TRBV20-1 and TRBJ1-3, with D unclear. The CDR3 is made up of 11 amino acids. With 6 bases removed from V and 7 bases from J, the gap between germline ends came to 10 bases. Germline-derived CDR1 and CDR2 are DFQATT and SNEGSKA (reference sequence). For the CDR3, the DNA is TGCAGTGCCCCCCTGGCTAACACCATATATTTT. This sequence encodes CSAPLANTIYF.

With respect to this clone: An end of the junction differs from the germline gene, which may be a read error. The rearrangement joins TRBV7-7 to TRBJ2-5; D possibly corresponds to TRBD1 (5 bases). CDR1 is SSHAT and CDR2 is FNYEAQ in the germline V gene (reference sequence). The CDR3 is 13 residues long. The DNA of the CDR3 is TGTGCTAGCAGCTTATATGGGGCTGAGACCCAGTACTTC. It specifies CASSLYGAETQYF.